These T cell receptor beta chains were read from a single sample in a study of CD8 T cells in Susac syndrome. Using its own MiXCR run on the immunoSEQ multiplex PCR reads, TCRdb lists one record per CDR3 protein. The data contain approximately 140,000 distinct CDR3 sequences, around 86% of them singletons. The sample comprised CD8+ T cells from PBMCs. The origin of the receptors is a human donor with multiple sclerosis. The CDR3 runs from the conserved cysteine through the conserved F or W. D genes are given only for firm matches. Not all rows give a size; the values are once, few, many and, for expanded clones, a class.

clone size	V gene	D gene	J gene	CDR3 protein	CDR3 DNA
once	TRBV7-8	NA	TRBJ1-1	CASSLLSQPNTEAFF	TGTGCCAGCAGCTTACTTAGCCAGCCAAACACTGAAGCTTTCTTT
NA	TRBV24-1	TRBD2	TRBJ2-3	CATSDSEELAGGPDTQYF	TGTGCCACCAGTGATTCCGAAGAACTAGCGGGAGGGCCAGATACGCAGTATTTT
NA	TRBV28	NA	TRBJ1-1	CASSLFFGSMNTEAFF	TGTGCCAGCAGTTTATTTTTTGGCTCAATGAACACTGAAGCTTTCTTT
NA	TRBV19	NA	TRBJ2-1	CASSMGASSYNEQFF	TGTGCCAGTAGTATGGGGGCTAGCTCCTACAATGAGCAGTTCTTC
NA	TRBV20-1	NA	TRBJ2-5	CSALAQGGQYF	TGCAGTGCCCTGGCCCAGGGAGGCCAGTACTTC
NA	TRBV5-4	NA	TRBJ2-7	CASSLDLAYEQYF	TGTGCCAGCAGCTTGGACCTGGCCTACGAGCAGTACTTC
NA	TRBV29-1	NA	TRBJ2-7	CSAGPDLDYEQYF	TGCAGCGCCGGACCCGACTTGGACTACGAGCAGTACTTC
NA	TRBV2	TRBD2	TRBJ2-5	CASEELAGGGVTQYF	TGTGCCAGTGAAGAACTAGCGGGGGGCGGGGTGACCCAGTACTTC
NA	TRBV7-2	NA	TRBJ2-3	CASSHEITDTQYF	TGTGCCAGCAGTCACGAAATCACAGATACGCAGTATTTT
NA	TRBV9	TRBD1	TRBJ1-3	CASSAQGTTGNTIYF	TGTGCCAGCAGCGCACAGGGGACTACTGGAAACACCATATATTTT
NA	TRBV20-1	TRBD2	TRBJ2-5	CSASTGGGAGETQYF	TGCAGTGCTAGTACGGGCGGGGGGGCCGGAGAGACCCAGTACTTC
NA	TRBV15	TRBD2	TRBJ2-3	CATSSGTRTSGGRWTDTQYF	TGTGCCACCAGCAGCGGCACTCGGACTAGCGGGGGCCGGTGGACAGATACGCAGTATTTT
NA	TRBV28	TRBD1	TRBJ1-2	CASSPLTKGARGYGYTF	TGTGCCAGCAGTCCCCTCACAAAGGGGGCGCGGGGCTATGGCTACACCTTC
NA	TRBV27	NA	TRBJ2-1	CASRQLNEQFF	TGTGCCAGCAGACAGTTGAATGAGCAGTTCTTC
once	TRBV27	TRBD1	TRBJ2-1	CASSPGTGNYNEQFF	TGTGCCAGCAGTCCCGGGACAGGGAACTACAATGAGCAGTTCTTC
NA	TRBV6-1	NA	TRBJ1-3	CASSARTEGSGNTIYF	TGTGCCAGCAGCGCTCGGACGGAGGGGTCTGGAAACACCATATATTTT
NA	TRBV12-3/TRBV12-4	TRBD1	TRBJ2-7	CASSLGPGQGYEQYF	TGTGCCAGCAGTTTAGGACCGGGACAGGGCTACGAGCAGTACTTC
NA	TRBV3-1	TRBD1	TRBJ2-3	CASSQGFWDSTLPTDTQYF	TGTGCCAGCAGCCAAGGGTTCTGGGACAGTACCTTACCCACAGATACGCAGTATTTT
NA	TRBV10-3	TRBD1	TRBJ2-5	CATALRQGPQETQYF	TGTGCCACAGCACTACGACAGGGTCCCCAAGAGACCCAGTACTTC
NA	TRBV20-1	NA	TRBJ2-3	CSASESLTWRGQYF	TGCAGTGCTAGTGAATCCTTGACTTGGAGGGGGCAGTATTTT
once	TRBV14	NA	TRBJ2-5	CASSKVFQETQYF	TGTGCCAGCAGCAAGGTTTTCCAAGAGACCCAGTACTTC
NA	TRBV19	NA	TRBJ1-2	CASSPAEGYGYTF	TGTGCCAGTAGCCCAGCCGAGGGGTATGGCTACACCTTC
NA	TRBV27	TRBD2	TRBJ2-3	CASLPAGGTADTQYF	TGTGCCAGCCTACCGGCGGGGGGGACGGCAGATACGCAGTATTTT
NA	TRBV5-1	NA	TRBJ2-2	CASSLGWGADTGELFF	TGCGCCAGCAGCTTGGGATGGGGGGCCGACACCGGGGAGCTGTTTTTT
NA	TRBV27	NA	TRBJ1-1	CASSDRGGTEAFF	TGTGCCAGCAGTGACCGGGGGGGCACTGAAGCTTTCTTT
NA	TRBV24-1	NA	TRBJ2-1	CATSDGPSGGGNEQFF	TGTGCCACCAGTGATGGTCCCTCAGGGGGGGGCAATGAGCAGTTCTTC
NA	TRBV30	TRBD1	TRBJ2-2	CALFPGGTGELFF	TGTGCCTTATTCCCAGGGGGCACCGGGGAGCTGTTTTTT
NA	TRBV5-1	NA	TRBJ2-1	CASSSTSHRASYNEQFF	TGCGCCAGCAGCTCAACATCCCACAGGGCTTCCTACAATGAGCAGTTCTTC
once	TRBV19	NA	TRBJ2-7	CASSMAKGEQYF	TGTGCCAGTAGTATGGCCAAGGGGGAGCAGTACTTC
NA	TRBV19	NA	TRBJ2-1	CASSMAARLSEQFF	TGTGCCAGTAGTATGGCCGCGAGGCTTAGTGAGCAGTTCTTC
few	TRBV12-5	NA	TRBJ2-5	CASEASGAVQETQYF	TGTGCTAGTGAGGCATCGGGGGCTGTCCAAGAGACCCAGTACTTC
NA	TRBV7-6	NA	TRBJ1-2	CASSPRTGTNYGYTF	TGTGCCAGCAGCCCGCGGACGGGAACTAACTATGGCTACACCTTC
NA	TRBV30	TRBD1	TRBJ1-4	CACLEGQIINEKLFF	TGTGCCTGCCTCGAGGGACAGATAATTAATGAAAAACTGTTTTTT
NA	TRBV5-1	NA	TRBJ2-3	CASSFDRIDTQYF	TGCGCCAGCAGCTTTGACAGGATTGATACGCAGTATTTT
NA	TRBV29-1	TRBD2	TRBJ2-3	CSVDASGGYTDTQYF	TGCAGCGTTGATGCTAGCGGGGGATACACAGATACGCAGTATTTT
few	TRBV19	NA	TRBJ2-3	CASRDGSSTDTQYF	TGTGCCAGTAGGGACGGATCTAGCACAGATACGCAGTATTTT
NA	TRBV14	TRBD1	TRBJ2-7	CASSVGQGPYEQYF	TGTGCCAGCAGCGTGGGACAGGGGCCTTACGAGCAGTACTTC
few	TRBV28	NA	TRBJ2-7	CASSRDTYEQYF	TGTGCCAGCAGCCGGGACACCTACGAGCAGTACTTC
NA	TRBV7-2	NA	TRBJ2-3	CASRPTLTGPRDTQYF	TGTGCCAGCAGACCGACCTTGACTGGCCCAAGAGATACGCAGTATTTT
NA	TRBV7-9	NA	TRBJ2-2	CASSSLRGETGTGELFF	TGTGCCAGCAGCTCCCTCCGGGGAGAAACGGGCACCGGGGAGCTGTTTTTT
NA	TRBV9	NA	TRBJ2-7	CASSPWGTTYEQYF	TGTGCCAGCAGCCCCTGGGGGACCACCTACGAGCAGTACTTC
NA	TRBV19	NA	TRBJ2-1	CASSIDLGQHNEQFF	TGTGCCAGTAGTATAGATCTAGGGCAGCACAATGAGCAGTTCTTC
NA	TRBV12-3/TRBV12-4	TRBD2	TRBJ2-1	CASKATSGGYDEQFF	TGTGCCAGCAAAGCGACTAGCGGGGGGTACGATGAGCAGTTCTTC
NA	TRBV21-1	NA	TRBJ1-1	CASSKAGQGASLKLFF	TGTGCCAGCAGCAAAGCGGGACAGGGGGCTTCACTGAAGCTTTTCTTT
NA	TRBV11-2	TRBD1	TRBJ2-1	CASSPGGVNEQFF	TGTGCCAGCAGCCCAGGGGGAGTCAATGAGCAGTTCTTC